These 22 T cell receptor beta chains were all obtained from the same sample, sequenced in a study of monozygotic twins with inflammatory bowel disease. TCRdb re-called the 5' RACE reads and catalogs CDR3 proteins one per entry, DNA excluded. Listed are about 85,000 distinct CDR3 sequences; around 7% falls within the top ten. The sequencing input was blood. The receptors were gathered from a human donor with ulcerative colitis or Crohn's disease, or a healthy co-twin of an affected twin (not recorded which).

V gene TRBV4-1 combines with J gene TRBJ2-3; TCRdb's assignment of TRBD1 cannot be checked, as there is no DNA. CDR3 size: 19 residues. Per germline, CDR1 MGHRA and CDR2 YSYEKL. The CDR3 reads CASSQDIQGQGVSTDTQYF.

The chain joins TRBV7-9 to TRBJ2-3; TCRdb's D call, TRBD2, is unchecked because there is no DNA. Germline CDR1 reads SEHNR; CDR2 reads FQNEAQ (reference sequence). The CDR3 has 12 amino acids. This CDR3 reads CASSETWGAQYF.

The gene calls are TRBV6-6 and TRBJ2-1. Looked up from germline, CDR1 is MNHNY and CDR2 is SVGAGI (reference sequence). The CDR3 extends over 13 amino acids. CDR3 loop: CASSTGLYNEQFF.

The chain joins TRBV5-1 to TRBJ2-3; checking the TCRdb D call of TRBD2 is not possible without DNA. Germline-derived CDR1 and CDR2 are SGHRS and YFSETQ. This CDR3 comprises 17 residues. The CDR3 reads CASSPPGTSGNTDTQYF. Full variable domain (outside the CDR3, taken from reference TRBV5-1 and TRBJ2-3): KAGVTQTPRYLIKTRGQQVTLSCSPISGHRSVSWYQQTPGQGLQFLFEYFSETQRNKGNFPGRFSGRQFSNSRSEMNVSTLELGDSALYLCASSPPGTSGNTDTQYFGPGTRLTVL.

This CDR3 reads CSADPGASTDTQYF. The chain recombines TRBV20-1 with TRBJ2-3; TCRdb's D call, TRBD1, is unchecked because there is no DNA. The CDR3 has 14 amino acids. Per the germline V gene, CDR1 is DFQATT and CDR2 is SNEGSKA (reference sequence).

The genes are TRBV2 and TRBJ2-3. Per the germline V gene, CDR1 is SNHLY and CDR2 is FYNNEI. The CDR3 runs 12 residues. The CDR3 protein is CASSERRYTQYF.

This sequence joins TRBV5-1 and TRBJ2-5; as DNA is missing, the TRBD1 call by TCRdb cannot be tested. CDR1 and CDR2 (germline): SGHRS, YFSETQ. The CDR3 is 15 amino acids. CDR3 protein: CASSWDLGGGETQYF.

V gene TRBV20-1 combines with J gene TRBJ2-7; TCRdb's D gene call, TRBD1, goes unchecked for lack of DNA. This CDR3 has 13 residues. CDR1 and CDR2 from the germline V gene are DFQATT and SNEGSKA (reference sequence). This CDR3 reads CSADLTGFDEQYF.

The CDR3 reads CASSLSGTGIYEQYF. The chain recombines TRBV5-4 with TRBJ2-7; TCRdb returns TRBD1, unconfirmable since there is no DNA. Looked up from germline, CDR1 is SGHNT and CDR2 is YYREEE (reference sequence). CDR3 length: 15 amino acids.

This rearrangement joins TRBV20-1 to TRBJ1-1; TCRdb's assignment of TRBD1 cannot be checked, as there is no DNA. Germline V gene data show CDR1 as DFQATT and CDR2 as SNEGSKA (reference sequence). The CDR3 totals 13 residues. The CDR3: CSASQGPGTEAFF.

This chain uses TRBV25-1 with TRBJ1-1. CDR3 size: 14 residues. CDR1 MGHDK and CDR2 SYGVNS come from the germline V gene. The CDR3 loop is CASSAPLRETEAFF.

The chain combines TRBV1 with TRBJ1-1. TRBV1 is assigned pseudogene status. This CDR3 has 18 residues. CDR3 in amino acids: CTSSQELGVGFENTEAFF.

J is TRBJ1-5 and V is TRBV7-9; the D call of TRBD1 rests on TCRdb alone, since no DNA is present to check it. Germline-derived CDR1 and CDR2 are SEHNR and FQNEAQ (reference sequence). This CDR3 is built from 16 residues. The CDR3 is CASSLVIPGRDQPQHF.

V is TRBV12-3 or TRBV12-4 and J is TRBJ2-1; the TRBD1 assignment by TCRdb is unverifiable without DNA. The CDR3 has 16 residues. CDR3 in amino acids: CASSLFGTKKYNEQFF.

The chain joins TRBV5-1 to TRBJ2-2; TCRdb's assignment of TRBD2 cannot be checked, as there is no DNA. The CDR3 is 16 amino acids. Per germline, CDR1 SGHRS and CDR2 YFSETQ. CDR3 sequence: CASSLTRLAGSGELFF.

The chain combines TRBV5-1 with TRBJ2-1. The CDR3 totals 15 residues. Germline V gene sequence: CDR1 SGHRS, CDR2 YFSETQ. The CDR3 reads CASSLAVSSYNEQFF.

The chain carries TRBV7-9 and TRBJ1-4. There are 13 residues in the CDR3. The V gene's germline CDR1 is SEHNR and CDR2 FQNEAQ (reference sequence). The chain's CDR3 is CASSFQRDEKLFF.

V is TRBV5-1 and J is TRBJ2-3. The CDR3 is 13 residues long. Germline CDR1 and CDR2: SGHRS and YFSETQ. The CDR3 loop reads CASSANSQDTQYF.

V usage is TRBV5-1 and J usage is TRBJ1-3. Germline V gene data show CDR1 as SGHRS and CDR2 as YFSETQ. The CDR3 has 15 amino acids. The CDR3 here is CASSSGAPSGNTIYF. Combining the CDR3 with reference TRBV5-1 and TRBJ1-3 gives the whole variable domain KAGVTQTPRYLIKTRGQQVTLSCSPISGHRSVSWYQQTPGQGLQFLFEYFSETQRNKGNFPGRFSGRQFSNSRSEMNVSTLELGDSALYLCASSSGAPSGNTIYFGEGSWLTVV.

This chain joins TRBV5-8 and TRBJ2-7; the D call of TRBD1 rests on TCRdb alone, since no DNA is present to check it. CDR3 size: 15 residues. The germline V gene has CDR1 SGHTS and CDR2 YDEGEE. The CDR3 region is CASSLQGVVAYEQYF.

The chain combines TRBV5-6 with TRBJ1-2. The CDR3 runs 16 residues. Germline V lookup: CDR1 SGHDT, CDR2 YYEEEE. The CDR3: CASSLRRYGVSSGYTF.

The J gene is TRBJ2-5, the V gene TRBV11-2; no DNA is available, so the TRBD2 call from TCRdb remains unchecked. The germline gives CDR1 SGHAT, CDR2 FQNNGV. The CDR3 sequence is 14 residues long. This chain's CDR3 is CASSLSLGTETQYF. Looking up the rest from reference TRBV11-2 and TRBJ2-5 gives the full variable domain: EAGVAQSPRYKIIEKRQSVAFWCNPISGHATLYWYQQILGQGPKLLIQFQNNGVVDDSQLPKDRFSAERLKGVDSTLKIQPAKLEDSAVYLCASSLSLGTETQYFGPGTRLLVL.